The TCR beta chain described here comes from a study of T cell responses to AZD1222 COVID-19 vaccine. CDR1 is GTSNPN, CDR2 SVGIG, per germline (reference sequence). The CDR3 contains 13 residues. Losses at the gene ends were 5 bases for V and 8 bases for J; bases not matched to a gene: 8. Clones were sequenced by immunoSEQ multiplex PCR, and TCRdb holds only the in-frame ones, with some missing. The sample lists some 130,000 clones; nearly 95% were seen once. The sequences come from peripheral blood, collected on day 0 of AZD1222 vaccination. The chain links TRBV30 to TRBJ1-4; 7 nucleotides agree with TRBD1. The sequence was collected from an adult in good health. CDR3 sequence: CAWDTGAREKLFF. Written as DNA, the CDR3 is TGTGCCTGGGATACAGGGGCTCGGGAAAAACTGTTTTTT.